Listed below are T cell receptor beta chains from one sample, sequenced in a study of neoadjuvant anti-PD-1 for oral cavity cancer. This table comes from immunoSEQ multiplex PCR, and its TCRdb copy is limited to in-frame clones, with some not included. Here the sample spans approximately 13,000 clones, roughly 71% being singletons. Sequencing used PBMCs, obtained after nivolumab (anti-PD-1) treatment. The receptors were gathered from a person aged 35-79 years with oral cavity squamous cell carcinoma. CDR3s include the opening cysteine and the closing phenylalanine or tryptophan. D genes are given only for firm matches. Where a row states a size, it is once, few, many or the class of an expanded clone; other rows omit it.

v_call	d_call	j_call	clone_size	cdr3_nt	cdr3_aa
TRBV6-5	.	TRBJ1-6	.	TGTGCCAGCAGTTACGGGGGGTCCAATTCACCCCTCCACTTT	CASSYGGSNSPLHF
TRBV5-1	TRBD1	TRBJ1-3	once	TGCGCCAGCAGCCCGACAGGGGTTTACGGAAACACCATATATTTT	CASSPTGVYGNTIYF
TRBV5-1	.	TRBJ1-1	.	TGCGCCAGCAGCTTGGGACCTATGAACACTGAAGCTTTCTTT	CASSLGPMNTEAFF
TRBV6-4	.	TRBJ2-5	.	TGTGCCAGCAGTGACGCCGGCGCTAGCTTACGGGCGCTCACTGAGACCCAGTACTTC	CASSDAGASLRALTETQYF
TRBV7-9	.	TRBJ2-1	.	TGTGCCAGCAGCCCATTGGGTGGCAGGACGTACAATGAGCAGTTCTTC	CASSPLGGRTYNEQFF
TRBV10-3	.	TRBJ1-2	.	TGTGCCATCAGAGACCCCACAGGGACCTATGGCTACACCTTC	CAIRDPTGTYGYTF
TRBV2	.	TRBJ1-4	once	TGTGCCAGCGGAGGTTGGGGAAATGAAAAACTGTTTTTT	CASGGWGNEKLFF
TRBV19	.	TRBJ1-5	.	TGTGCCAGTAGTCCCCGTGGCAATCAGCCCCAGCATTTT	CASSPRGNQPQHF
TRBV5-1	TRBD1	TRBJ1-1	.	TGCGCCAGCAGCTCACAGGGGCTCGGGACTGAAGCTTTCTTT	CASSSQGLGTEAFF
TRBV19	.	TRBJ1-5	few	TGTGCCAGTAGGTCAGGGTCATCTGGCAATCAGCCCCAGCATTTT	CASRSGSSGNQPQHF
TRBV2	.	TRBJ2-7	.	TGTGCCAGCAGTGAACCCCCCTTGTCGGTCGGCTTC	CASSEPPLSVGF
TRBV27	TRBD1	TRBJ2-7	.	TGTGCCATCAGCCGGGACAGGGGAAGAGACGAGCAGTACTTC	CAISRDRGRDEQYF
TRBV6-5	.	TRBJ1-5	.	TGTGCCAGCAGAAGACGGTTTAGCAATCAGCCCCAGCATTTT	CASRRRFSNQPQHF
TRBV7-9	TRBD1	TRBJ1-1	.	TGTGCCAGCAGCTCCCCGACAGGGAAACAATTACGGAACACTGAAGCTTTCTTT	CASSSPTGKQLRNTEAFF
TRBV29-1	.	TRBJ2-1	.	TGCAGCGTTGAAGATATCGGAAGTGAGCAGTTCTTC	CSVEDIGSEQFF
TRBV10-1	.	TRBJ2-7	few	TGCGCCAGCAGTGAGTCCTCCTACGAGCAGTACTTC	CASSESSYEQYF
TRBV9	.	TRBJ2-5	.	TGTGCCAGCAGCGTCCGACCCGCGGAGACCCAGTACTTC	CASSVRPAETQYF
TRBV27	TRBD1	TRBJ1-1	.	TGTGCCAGCAGTTTTTATCGGTTACGGGACAGGGGAACTGAAGCTTTCTTT	CASSFYRLRDRGTEAFF
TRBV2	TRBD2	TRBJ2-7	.	TGTGCCAGCAGCGATCTGCGGACTAGCGGGACCCTCGAGCAGTACTTC	CASSDLRTSGTLEQYF
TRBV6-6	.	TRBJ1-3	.	TGTGCCAGCGCCATCGGGGCTGCAGGAAACACCATATATTTT	CASAIGAAGNTIYF
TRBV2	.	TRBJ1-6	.	TGTGCCAGCAGCTTGGGGGAGAGGGCCCTCCACTTT	CASSLGERALHF
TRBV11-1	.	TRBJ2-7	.	TGTGCCAGCAGCTTAGATCCCTCCTACGAGCAGTACTTC	CASSLDPSYEQYF
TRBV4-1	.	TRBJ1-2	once	TGCGCCAGCAGCCATGATGGAAGTGGACCCCACTATGGCTACACCTTC	CASSHDGSGPHYGYTF
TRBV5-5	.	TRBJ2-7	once	TGTGCCAGCAGCTTGGTCGGGTACGAGCAGTACTTC	CASSLVGYEQYF
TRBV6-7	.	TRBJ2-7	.	TGTGCCAGCAATCTAGGTTACGAGCAGTACTTC	CASNLGYEQYF
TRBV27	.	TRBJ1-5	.	TGTGCCAGCAGTCCAGAGGCCGGTTTGGATCAGCCCCAGCATTTT	CASSPEAGLDQPQHF
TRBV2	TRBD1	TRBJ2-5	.	TGTGCCAGCAGTGAAGAGAGGGCAGGGGGTTCAGAGACCCAGTACTTC	CASSEERAGGSETQYF
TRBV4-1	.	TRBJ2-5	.	TGCGCCAGCAGCCAAGATCTAGGGACTTCCTCTCAGTACCAAGAGACCCAGTACTTC	CASSQDLGTSSQYQETQYF
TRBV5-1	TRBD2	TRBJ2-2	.	TGCGCCAGCAGCTTGGCCTCCGCGGGGGGGAACACCGGGGAGCTGTTTTTT	CASSLASAGGNTGELFF
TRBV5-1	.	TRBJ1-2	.	TGCGCCAGCAGCTTGGGGCCTCGGAACTATGGCTACACCTTC	CASSLGPRNYGYTF
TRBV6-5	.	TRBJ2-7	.	TGTGCCAGCAGAACCGGGAGAACCGAGCAGTACTTC	CASRTGRTEQYF
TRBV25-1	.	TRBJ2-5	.	TGTGCCAGCAGTGAATTTATGGGGAGTGGCCCGGGGACCCAGTACTTC	CASSEFMGSGPGTQYF
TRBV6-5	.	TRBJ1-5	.	TGTGCCAGCAGTTACGATCGCAGGAGCAATCAGCCCCAGCATTTT	CASSYDRRSNQPQHF
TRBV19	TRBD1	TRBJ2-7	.	TGTGCCAGGACAGGGGCCGCGGGGGAGCAGTACTTC	CARTGAAGEQYF
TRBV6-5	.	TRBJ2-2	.	TGTGCCAGCAGTTATAGGTGGGGGGAGCTGTTTTTT	CASSYRWGELFF
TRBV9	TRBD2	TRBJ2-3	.	TGTGCCAGCAGCGTGACTAGCGGGGGGGTCGGCACAGATACGCAGTATTTT	CASSVTSGGVGTDTQYF
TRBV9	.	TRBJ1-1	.	TGTGCCAGCAGCGTACATAATCCCTTTCGGCAGTCAAGCGCTGAAGCTTTCTTT	CASSVHNPFRQSSAEAFF
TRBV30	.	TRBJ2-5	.	TGTGCCTGGACAAGGAAACGCCGGACAGCCCAGATGAGTGAGACCCAGTACTTC	CAWTRKRRTAQMSETQYF
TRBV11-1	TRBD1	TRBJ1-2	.	TGTGCCAGCAGCCTCACAGGGGAATTTGACTATGGCTACACCTTC	CASSLTGEFDYGYTF
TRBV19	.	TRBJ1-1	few	TGTGCCAGTAGTCCCACCGGGACTGTTCGGAACACTGAAGCTTTCTTT	CASSPTGTVRNTEAFF
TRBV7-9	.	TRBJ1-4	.	TGTGCCAGCAGCTTCTTTCAGGGAGGGGAAAAACTGTTTTTT	CASSFFQGGEKLFF
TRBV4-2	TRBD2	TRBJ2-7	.	TGTGCCAGCAGCCAAGTTGGGACTAGCGGGGCTTACGAGCAGTACTTC	CASSQVGTSGAYEQYF
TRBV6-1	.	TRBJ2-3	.	TGTGCCAGCAGTGAAACCTCTAGGTCTTGGGGGAGGAATACGCAGTATTTT	CASSETSRSWGRNTQYF